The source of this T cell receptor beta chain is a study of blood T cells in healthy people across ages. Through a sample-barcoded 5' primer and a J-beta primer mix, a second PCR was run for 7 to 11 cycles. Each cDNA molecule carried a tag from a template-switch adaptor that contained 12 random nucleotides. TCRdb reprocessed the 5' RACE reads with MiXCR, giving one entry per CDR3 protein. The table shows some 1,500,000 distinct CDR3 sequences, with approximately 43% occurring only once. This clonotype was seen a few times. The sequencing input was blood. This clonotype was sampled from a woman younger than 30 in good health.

CDR3 protein: CASSPRGDSVVGETQYF. In nucleotides, the CDR3 is TGTGCCAGCAGCCCCCGCGGGGATAGCGTGGTTGGCGAGACCCAGTACTTC. The genes are TRBV9 and TRBJ2-5; perhaps TRBD2 as D (6 bases). V lost 4 bases and J lost 5, with 24 bases in between. This CDR3 has 17 residues. The germline gives CDR1 SGDLS, CDR2 YYNGEE.